These T cell receptor beta chains were read from a single sample in a study of blood T cell repertoires in COVID-19. The assay was immunoSEQ multiplex PCR, and TCRdb's table has in-frame clones only and misses some. The table lists 200,000 to 300,000 clones, around four fifths of them singletons. The sample taken for sequencing was peripheral blood. These receptors originate from a man aged 50 to 60 with acute or convalescent COVID-19. Both conserved end residues are part of each CDR3. The order of the fields is D gene, clone size, V gene, J gene, CDR3 DNA, CDR3 protein. A D gene is named only where the DNA matches it firmly. Only part of the rows carry a size: once, few, many, or a class if the clone is expanded.

D: NA
size: NA
V: TRBV25-1
J: TRBJ1-1
DNA: TGTGCCAGCACCAGGAACACTGAAGCTTTCTTT
CDR3: CASTRNTEAFF

D: TRBD1
size: few
V: TRBV7-9
J: TRBJ1-6
DNA: TGTGCCAGCAGCCTAAGTCGGGGACAGGCGAGGAATTCACCCCTCCACTTT
CDR3: CASSLSRGQARNSPLHF

D: NA
size: NA
V: TRBV7-2
J: TRBJ2-7
DNA: TGTGCCAGCAGCTTAAGAGGCTCGCCGCTCGACGAGCAGTACTTC
CDR3: CASSLRGSPLDEQYF

D: TRBD2
size: few
V: TRBV6-4
J: TRBJ2-2
DNA: TGTGCCAGCAAGTCTAGCGGGAGCAACACCGGGGAGCTGTTTTTT
CDR3: CASKSSGSNTGELFF

D: TRBD1
size: NA
V: TRBV6-5
J: TRBJ1-4
DNA: TGTGCCAGCAGGAGACAGGGGCGGGATAATGAAAAACTGTTTTTT
CDR3: CASRRQGRDNEKLFF

D: TRBD1
size: NA
V: TRBV11-3
J: TRBJ2-7
DNA: TGTGCCAGCAGCTACACCGGGACAGTCGCCTACGAGCAGTACTTC
CDR3: CASSYTGTVAYEQYF

D: NA
size: NA
V: TRBV14
J: TRBJ1-1
DNA: TGTGCCAGCAGCCCCCTTAGACACGAAGCTTTCTTT
CDR3: CASSPLRHEAFF

D: NA
size: once
V: TRBV7-9
J: TRBJ2-7
DNA: TGTGCCAGCAGCTTAAGGGGCTACGAGCAGTACTTC
CDR3: CASSLRGYEQYF

D: NA
size: NA
V: TRBV7-9
J: TRBJ2-1
DNA: TGTGCCAGCAGCTTAGTCCAGGTTCAGTTCTTC
CDR3: CASSLVQVQFF

D: TRBD1
size: NA
V: TRBV19
J: TRBJ2-7
DNA: TGTGCCACACTCGGGACAGGGGCTCGCGAGCAGTACTTC
CDR3: CATLGTGAREQYF

D: NA
size: once
V: TRBV27
J: TRBJ2-1
DNA: TGTGCCAGCCACCGCGGGCCCCAGGGGCATGAGCAGTTCTTC
CDR3: CASHRGPQGHEQFF

D: NA
size: NA
V: TRBV6-5
J: TRBJ1-3
DNA: TGTGCCAGCAGTTTGTGGAGCTCTGGAAACACCATATATTTT
CDR3: CASSLWSSGNTIYF

D: TRBD1
size: NA
V: TRBV27
J: TRBJ1-3
DNA: TGTGCCAGCAGGCCAGGGACAGTTCGAAACACCATATATTTT
CDR3: CASRPGTVRNTIYF

D: TRBD2
size: once
V: TRBV4-2
J: TRBJ2-1
DNA: TGTGCCAGCAGCCGCCTTAGCGGGGGCACCTACAATGAGCAGTTCTTC
CDR3: CASSRLSGGTYNEQFF

D: NA
size: NA
V: TRBV18
J: TRBJ2-1
DNA: TGTGCCAGCTCACCGGACAGAAACAATGAGCAGTTCTTC
CDR3: CASSPDRNNEQFF

D: NA
size: NA
V: TRBV10-3
J: TRBJ2-2
DNA: TGTGCCGTTCAAGGGGGCACCGGGGAGCTGTTTTTT
CDR3: CAVQGGTGELFF

D: TRBD2
size: NA
V: TRBV6-5
J: TRBJ2-7
DNA: TGTGCCAGCACCCTACTAGCGGGAGGGCCCGCCGAGCAGTACTTC
CDR3: CASTLLAGGPAEQYF

D: TRBD1
size: NA
V: TRBV30
J: TRBJ2-1
DNA: TGTGCCTGGAGTGTAGGACCCTTTGGACAGGGCCCCCGTAGGTCCTACAATGAGCAGTTCTTC
CDR3: CAWSVGPFGQGPRRSYNEQFF

D: NA
size: NA
V: TRBV15
J: TRBJ2-6
DNA: TGTGCCACCAGCAGACCCCAAGGGGCTGGGGCCAACGTCCTGACTTTC
CDR3: CATSRPQGAGANVLTF

D: TRBD1
size: NA
V: TRBV6-5
J: TRBJ1-6
DNA: TGTGCCAGCAGGAGGGGACAGGGGAATTCACCCCTCCACTTT
CDR3: CASRRGQGNSPLHF

D: NA
size: NA
V: TRBV28
J: TRBJ1-4
DNA: TGTGCCAGCAGTCCCGGGACACTAACAACTAATGAAAAACTGTTTTTT
CDR3: CASSPGTLTTNEKLFF

D: NA
size: NA
V: TRBV4-1
J: TRBJ1-5
DNA: TGCGCCAGCAGCCAAGACAGTTGGAGGGGCAATCAGCCCCAGCATTTT
CDR3: CASSQDSWRGNQPQHF

D: TRBD1
size: NA
V: TRBV19
J: TRBJ1-5
DNA: TGTGCCAGTTCCGGGACAGGAGGGTTACAGCCCCAGCATTTT
CDR3: CASSGTGGLQPQHF

D: NA
size: NA
V: TRBV4-1
J: TRBJ2-1
DNA: TGCGCCAGCAGCCAAGAAGGACAGCGCTGGAATGAGCAGTTCTTC
CDR3: CASSQEGQRWNEQFF

D: TRBD1
size: NA
V: TRBV4-1
J: TRBJ2-3
DNA: TGCGCCAGCAGCCAGGGACAGAGCACAGATACGCAGTATTTT
CDR3: CASSQGQSTDTQYF

D: NA
size: NA
V: TRBV5-5
J: TRBJ1-6
DNA: TGTGCCAGCCTACGGGATAGTAATAATTCACCCCTCCACTTT
CDR3: CASLRDSNNSPLHF

D: NA
size: NA
V: TRBV3-1/TRBV3-2
J: TRBJ1-6
DNA: TGTGCCAGCAGCCAATACCATAGCTCCTATAATTCACCCCTCCACTTT
CDR3: CASSQYHSSYNSPLHF

D: NA
size: NA
V: TRBV4-1
J: TRBJ2-1
DNA: TGCGCCAGCAGCTTACAATCGGAGCAGTTCTTC
CDR3: CASSLQSEQFF

D: TRBD1
size: NA
V: TRBV19
J: TRBJ2-7
DNA: TGTGCCAGTAGTCTGGGACAGGCCGCCTACGAGCAGTACTTC
CDR3: CASSLGQAAYEQYF

D: NA
size: NA
V: TRBV27
J: TRBJ2-7
DNA: TGTGCCAGCAGTTTCAAAAGGGGCAGGGACGAGCAGTACTTC
CDR3: CASSFKRGRDEQYF

D: NA
size: NA
V: TRBV7-3
J: TRBJ2-2
DNA: TGTGCCAGCAGCTCAACACTCACCGGGGAGCTGTTTTTT
CDR3: CASSSTLTGELFF

D: TRBD1
size: NA
V: TRBV5-1
J: TRBJ1-2
DNA: TGCGCCAGCAGGCTTACACAGGGGGCAACGGTAAACTATGGCTACACCTTC
CDR3: CASRLTQGATVNYGYTF

D: NA
size: NA
V: TRBV4-1
J: TRBJ1-3
DNA: TGCGCCAGCAGCCATGGGCCAGGAGGAAACACCATATATTTT
CDR3: CASSHGPGGNTIYF

D: NA
size: NA
V: TRBV13
J: TRBJ2-2
DNA: TGTGCCAGCAGCTTACGGGGGACTTTAGCTGGGAACGGGGAGCTGTTTTTT
CDR3: CASSLRGTLAGNGELFF

D: TRBD1
size: NA
V: TRBV19
J: TRBJ2-3
DNA: TGTGCCAGTAGTAGAACAGGGGCGACAGATACGCAGTATTTT
CDR3: CASSRTGATDTQYF

D: NA
size: NA
V: TRBV6-6
J: TRBJ2-1
DNA: TGTGCCAGCAAAGTGGGCGGGGTCTACAATGAGCAGTTCTTC
CDR3: CASKVGGVYNEQFF

D: TRBD2
size: NA
V: TRBV11-3
J: TRBJ2-1
DNA: TGTGCCAGCAGCTTAGGTAGTAGCGGGAGTAATGAGCAGTTCTTC
CDR3: CASSLGSSGSNEQFF

D: TRBD1
size: NA
V: TRBV6-5
J: TRBJ1-6
DNA: TGTGCCAGCACAGAGGACAGGGGGGATCGGTCACCCCTCCACTTT
CDR3: CASTEDRGDRSPLHF

D: NA
size: few
V: TRBV5-1
J: TRBJ1-1
DNA: TGCGCCAGCAGCTTGACGGTACGGTATACCAACACTGAAGCTTTCTTT
CDR3: CASSLTVRYTNTEAFF

D: NA
size: NA
V: TRBV25-1
J: TRBJ2-7
DNA: TGTGCCAGCAGTGCTCCCGACGGAGGCCGTTCCTACGAGCAGTACTTC
CDR3: CASSAPDGGRSYEQYF

D: TRBD1
size: NA
V: TRBV3-1/TRBV3-2
J: TRBJ1-4
DNA: TGTGCCAGCAGCCTGCAGGGGGCCTTTAATGAAAAACTGTTTTTT
CDR3: CASSLQGAFNEKLFF

D: NA
size: few
V: TRBV7-3
J: TRBJ2-1
DNA: TGTGCCAGCAGCTTAGAAGGCGGCTCCTACAATGAGCAGTTCTTC
CDR3: CASSLEGGSYNEQFF

D: NA
size: NA
V: TRBV6-5
J: TRBJ1-5
DNA: TGTGCCAGCAGTCAATCCGATGCGGGTCAGCCCCAGCATTTT
CDR3: CASSQSDAGQPQHF

D: TRBD2
size: NA
V: TRBV7-8
J: TRBJ2-4
DNA: TGTGCCAGCAGCTTTTACAGCGGGGGGCCTTTAGCCAAAAACATTCAGTACTTC
CDR3: CASSFYSGGPLAKNIQYF

D: TRBD1
size: once
V: TRBV9
J: TRBJ1-2
DNA: TGTGCCAGCAGCGCAAGACACAGGGGGTCCCACTATGGCTACACCTTC
CDR3: CASSARHRGSHYGYTF

D: TRBD2
size: NA
V: TRBV27
J: TRBJ2-3
DNA: TGTGCCAGCAGTTTGACTAGCGCACCGCTTCTTCGCACAGATACGCAGTATTTT
CDR3: CASSLTSAPLLRTDTQYF

D: TRBD1
size: NA
V: TRBV27
J: TRBJ1-5
DNA: TGTGCCAGCAGTTTGAGGGGACAGGGCAATCAGCCCCAGCATTTT
CDR3: CASSLRGQGNQPQHF

D: TRBD2
size: NA
V: TRBV11-3
J: TRBJ2-1
DNA: TGTGCCAGCAGCTGGACTAGCGGGAGAGGTGGGAATGAGCAGTTCTTC
CDR3: CASSWTSGRGGNEQFF